This T cell receptor beta chain derives from a study of cytomegalovirus exposure and HLA in healthy donors. The PCR was carried out with 60 Vbeta primers and 13 Jbeta primers. Some clones are missing from TCRdb's copy, which holds only in-frame ones; the method was immunoSEQ multiplex PCR. The sample contains about 180,000 clones, 80% of which appear only once. This CDR3 comprises 16 residues. CDR1 and CDR2 from the germline V gene are MNHNY and SVGAGI (reference sequence). V lost 6 bases, J lost 6 bases, and 10 bases stayed unmatched. The chain is built from TRBV6-6 and TRBJ2-2, with 10 bases lining up with TRBD1. The clonotype was recovered from a man aged 25 to 40 in good health and CMV-seropositive. The specimen was PBMCs. In DNA form, the CDR3 reads TGTGCCAGCAGGGGTCCGGGACAGGGGTCCGCCGGGGAGCTGTTTTTT. Translated, it gives CASRGPGQGSAGELFF.